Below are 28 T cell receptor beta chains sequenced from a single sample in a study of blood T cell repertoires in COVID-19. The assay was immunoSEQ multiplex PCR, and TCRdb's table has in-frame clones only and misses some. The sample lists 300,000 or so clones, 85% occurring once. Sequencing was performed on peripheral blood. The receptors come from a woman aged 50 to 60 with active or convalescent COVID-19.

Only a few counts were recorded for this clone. CDR3 sequence: CASSPRLDTYEQYF. The DNA for the CDR3 is TGTGCCAGCAGCCCCAGACTAGACACCTACGAGCAGTACTTC. The V call is TRBV9, the J call TRBJ2-7, with D possibly being TRBD2 (6 bases). The CDR3 contains 14 residues. Trimming took 4 bases from V and 2 from J, leaving 13 bases between them. The V gene's germline CDR1 is SGDLS and CDR2 YYNGEE. Using reference TRBV9 and TRBJ2-7 for the parts outside the CDR3, the full variable domain is DSGVTQTPKHLITATGQRVTLRCSPRSGDLSVYWYQQSLDQGLQFLIQYYNGEERAKGNILERFSAQQFPDLHSELNLSSLELGDSALYFCASSPRLDTYEQYFGPGTRLTVT.

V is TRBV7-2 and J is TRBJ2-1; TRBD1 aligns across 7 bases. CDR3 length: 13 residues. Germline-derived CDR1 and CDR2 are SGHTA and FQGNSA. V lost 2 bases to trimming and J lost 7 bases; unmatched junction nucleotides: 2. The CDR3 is CASSLYRGNEQFF. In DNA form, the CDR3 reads TGTGCCAGCAGCTTATACAGGGGTAATGAGCAGTTCTTC.

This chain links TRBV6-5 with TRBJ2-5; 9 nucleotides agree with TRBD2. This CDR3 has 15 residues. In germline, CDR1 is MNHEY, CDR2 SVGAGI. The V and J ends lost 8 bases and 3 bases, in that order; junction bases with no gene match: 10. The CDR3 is CASFLVAGAKETQYF. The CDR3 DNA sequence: TGTGCCAGCTTTCTTGTAGCGGGAGCGAAAGAGACCCAGTACTTC.

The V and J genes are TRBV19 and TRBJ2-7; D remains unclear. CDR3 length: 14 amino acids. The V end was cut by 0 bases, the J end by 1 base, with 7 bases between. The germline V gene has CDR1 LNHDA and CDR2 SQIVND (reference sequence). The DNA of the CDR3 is TGTGCCAGTAGTATAGATCCTCAGTCCTACGAGCAGTACTTC. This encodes CASSIDPQSYEQYF.

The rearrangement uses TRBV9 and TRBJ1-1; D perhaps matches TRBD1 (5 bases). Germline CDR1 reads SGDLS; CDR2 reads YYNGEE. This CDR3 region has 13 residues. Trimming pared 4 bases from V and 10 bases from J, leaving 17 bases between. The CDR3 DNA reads TGTGCCAGCAGCCTAATAGGGGCGAACGGAGCTTTCTTT. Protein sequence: CASSLIGANGAFF. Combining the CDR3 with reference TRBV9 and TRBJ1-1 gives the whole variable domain DSGVTQTPKHLITATGQRVTLRCSPRSGDLSVYWYQQSLDQGLQFLIQYYNGEERAKGNILERFSAQQFPDLHSELNLSSLELGDSALYFCASSLIGANGAFFGQGTRLTVV.

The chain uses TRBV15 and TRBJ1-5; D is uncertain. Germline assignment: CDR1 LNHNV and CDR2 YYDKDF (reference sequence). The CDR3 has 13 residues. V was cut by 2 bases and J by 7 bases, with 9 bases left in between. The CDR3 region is CATSRSTGQPQHF. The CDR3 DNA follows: TGTGCCACCAGCAGATCCACGGGGCAGCCCCAGCATTTT.

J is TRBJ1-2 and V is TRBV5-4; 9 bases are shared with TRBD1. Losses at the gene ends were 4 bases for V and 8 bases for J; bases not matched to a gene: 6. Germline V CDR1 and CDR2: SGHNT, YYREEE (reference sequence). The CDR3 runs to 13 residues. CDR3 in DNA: TGTGCCAGCAGCATACAGGGGGCGAGCGGCTACACCTTC. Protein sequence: CASSIQGASGYTF.

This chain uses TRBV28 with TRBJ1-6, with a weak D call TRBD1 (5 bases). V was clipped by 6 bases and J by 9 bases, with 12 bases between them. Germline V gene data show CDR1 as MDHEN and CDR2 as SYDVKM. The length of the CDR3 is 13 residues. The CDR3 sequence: CASRGRALSPLHF. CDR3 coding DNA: TGTGCCAGCAGAGGCAGGGCGCTTTCACCCCTCCACTTT.

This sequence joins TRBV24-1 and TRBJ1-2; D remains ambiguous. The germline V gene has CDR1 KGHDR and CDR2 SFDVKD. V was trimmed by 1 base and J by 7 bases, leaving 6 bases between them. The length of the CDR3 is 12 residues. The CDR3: CATSDFHGGYTF. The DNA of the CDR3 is TGTGCCACCAGTGATTTTCACGGTGGCTACACCTTC.

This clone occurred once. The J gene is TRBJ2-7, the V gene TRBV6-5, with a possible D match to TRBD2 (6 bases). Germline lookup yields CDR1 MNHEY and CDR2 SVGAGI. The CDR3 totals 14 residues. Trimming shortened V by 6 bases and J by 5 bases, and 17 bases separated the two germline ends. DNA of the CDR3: TGTGCCAGCAGAAGCGCAGGGAGGATCCACGAGCAGTACTTC. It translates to CASRSAGRIHEQYF.

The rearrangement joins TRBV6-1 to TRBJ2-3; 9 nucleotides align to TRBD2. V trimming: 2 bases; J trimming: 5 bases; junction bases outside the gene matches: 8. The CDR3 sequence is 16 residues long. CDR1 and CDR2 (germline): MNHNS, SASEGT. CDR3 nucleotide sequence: TGTGCCAGCAGTGAATTTGTAGCGGGAGCGGGAGATACGCAGTATTTT. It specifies CASSEFVAGAGDTQYF.

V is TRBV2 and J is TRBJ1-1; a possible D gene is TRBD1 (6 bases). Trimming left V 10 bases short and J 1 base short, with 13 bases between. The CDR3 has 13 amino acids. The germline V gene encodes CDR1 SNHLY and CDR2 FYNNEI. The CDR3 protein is CATRWGRNTEAFF. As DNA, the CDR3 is TGTGCCACCAGGTGGGGGCGGAACACTGAAGCTTTCTTT.

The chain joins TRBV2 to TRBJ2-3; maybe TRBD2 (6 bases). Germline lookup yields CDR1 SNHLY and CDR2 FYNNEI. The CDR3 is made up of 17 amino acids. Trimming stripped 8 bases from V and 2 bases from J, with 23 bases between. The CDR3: CASGGLRGTGDTDTQYF. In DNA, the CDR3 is TGTGCCAGCGGAGGCCTGCGGGGAACTGGGGACACAGATACGCAGTATTTT.

The CDR3 region has the DNA TGTGCCAGCAGCCAAGGACTAGCGGGAGGAACGCAAGAGACCCAGTACTTC. It yields the protein CASSQGLAGGTQETQYF. This sequence joins TRBV14 and TRBJ2-5; 13 bases align to TRBD2. J lost 2 bases, V lost 1 base, and 4 bases had no gene match. From germline, CDR1 is SGHDN and CDR2 FVKESK. The CDR3 extends over 17 amino acids.

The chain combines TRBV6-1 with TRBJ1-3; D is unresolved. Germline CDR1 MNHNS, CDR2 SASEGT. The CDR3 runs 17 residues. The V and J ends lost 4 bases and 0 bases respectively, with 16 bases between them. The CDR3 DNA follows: TGTGCCAGCAGTGGTTCGAGTGCGGTTGGCTCTGGAAACACCATATATTTT. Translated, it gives CASSGSSAVGSGNTIYF.

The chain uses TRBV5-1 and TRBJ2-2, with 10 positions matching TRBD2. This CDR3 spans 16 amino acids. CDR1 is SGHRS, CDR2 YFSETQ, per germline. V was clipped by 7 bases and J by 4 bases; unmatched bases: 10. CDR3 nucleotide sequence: TGCGCCAGCGGCCTAGCGGGAGAGTCGGGCACCGGGGAGCTGTTTTTT. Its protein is CASGLAGESGTGELFF.

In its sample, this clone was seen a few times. CDR3 in amino acids: CASSYGGQGFGNTIYF. The CDR3 DNA follows: TGTGCCAGCAGTTACGGGGGACAGGGGTTTGGAAACACCATATATTTT. The chain couples TRBV6-5 to TRBJ1-3; 10 nucleotides align to TRBD1. The CDR3 totals 16 residues. Germline lookup yields CDR1 MNHEY and CDR2 SVGAGI. After removal of 2 bases from V and 3 bases from J, the junction contained 4 bases not matched to a gene.

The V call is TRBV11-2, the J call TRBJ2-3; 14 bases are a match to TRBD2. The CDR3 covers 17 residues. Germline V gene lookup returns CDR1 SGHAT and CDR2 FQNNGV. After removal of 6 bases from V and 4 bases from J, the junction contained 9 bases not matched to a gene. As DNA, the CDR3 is TGTGCCAGCAGACACCGGACTAGCGGGAGGATCTCAGATACGCAGTATTTT. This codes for CASRHRTSGRISDTQYF.

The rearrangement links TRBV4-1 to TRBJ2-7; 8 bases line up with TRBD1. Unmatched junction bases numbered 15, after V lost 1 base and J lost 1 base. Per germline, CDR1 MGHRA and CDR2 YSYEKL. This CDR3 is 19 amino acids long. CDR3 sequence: CASSQVARLWTGRSYEQYF. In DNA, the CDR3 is TGCGCCAGCAGCCAAGTCGCACGACTCTGGACAGGGAGATCCTACGAGCAGTACTTC.

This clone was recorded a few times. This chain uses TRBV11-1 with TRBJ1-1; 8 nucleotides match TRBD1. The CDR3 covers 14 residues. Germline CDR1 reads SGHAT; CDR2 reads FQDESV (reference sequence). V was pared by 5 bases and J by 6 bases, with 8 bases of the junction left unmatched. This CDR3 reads CASSTRGQGAEAFF. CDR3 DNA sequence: TGTGCCAGCAGCACTAGAGGACAGGGCGCTGAAGCTTTCTTT.

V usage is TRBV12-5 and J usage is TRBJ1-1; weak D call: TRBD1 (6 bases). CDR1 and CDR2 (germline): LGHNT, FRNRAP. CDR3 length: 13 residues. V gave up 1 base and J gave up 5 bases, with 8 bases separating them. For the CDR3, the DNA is TGTGCTAGTGGTTTGGAAAGGGGGACTGAAGCTTTCTTT. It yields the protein CASGLERGTEAFF. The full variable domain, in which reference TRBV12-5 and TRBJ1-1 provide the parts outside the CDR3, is DARVTQTPRHKVTEMGQEVTMRCQPILGHNTVFWYRQTMMQGLELLAYFRNRAPLDDSGMPKDRFSAEMPDATLATLKIQPSEPRDSAVYFCASGLERGTEAFFGQGTRLTVV.

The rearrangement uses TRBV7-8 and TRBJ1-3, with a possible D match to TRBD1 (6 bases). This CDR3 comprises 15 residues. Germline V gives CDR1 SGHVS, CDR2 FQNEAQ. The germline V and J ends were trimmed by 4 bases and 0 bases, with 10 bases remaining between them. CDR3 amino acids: CASSSYRDSGNTIYF. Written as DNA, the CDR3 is TGTGCCAGCAGCTCTTACAGGGACTCTGGAAACACCATATATTTT.

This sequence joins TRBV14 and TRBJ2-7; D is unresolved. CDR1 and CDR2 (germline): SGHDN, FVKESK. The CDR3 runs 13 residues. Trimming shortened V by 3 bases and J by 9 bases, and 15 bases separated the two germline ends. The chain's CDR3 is CASSQGRLAPQYF. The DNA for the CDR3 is TGTGCCAGCAGCCAGGGCAGGCTCGCTCCGCAGTACTTC.

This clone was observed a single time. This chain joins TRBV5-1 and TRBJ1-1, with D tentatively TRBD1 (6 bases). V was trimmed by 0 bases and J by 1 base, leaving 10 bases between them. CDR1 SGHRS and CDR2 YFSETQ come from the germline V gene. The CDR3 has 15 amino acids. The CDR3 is CASSLVGTPNTEAFF. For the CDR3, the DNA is TGCGCCAGCAGCTTGGTTGGGACACCGAACACTGAAGCTTTCTTT.

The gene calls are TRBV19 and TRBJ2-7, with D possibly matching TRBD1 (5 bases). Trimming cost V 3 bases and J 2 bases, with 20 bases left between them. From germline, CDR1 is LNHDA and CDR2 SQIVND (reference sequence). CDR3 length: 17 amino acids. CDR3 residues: CASSISDPAQDPYEQYF. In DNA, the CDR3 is TGTGCCAGTAGTATTAGTGATCCTGCACAGGACCCCTACGAGCAGTACTTC.

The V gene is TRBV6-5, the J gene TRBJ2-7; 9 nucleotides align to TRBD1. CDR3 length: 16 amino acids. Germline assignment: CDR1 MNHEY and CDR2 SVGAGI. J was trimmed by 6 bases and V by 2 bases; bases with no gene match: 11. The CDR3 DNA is TGTGCCAGCAGTTACGGACAGGGGAGTCTAAAGGTCGAGCAGTACTTC. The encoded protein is CASSYGQGSLKVEQYF.

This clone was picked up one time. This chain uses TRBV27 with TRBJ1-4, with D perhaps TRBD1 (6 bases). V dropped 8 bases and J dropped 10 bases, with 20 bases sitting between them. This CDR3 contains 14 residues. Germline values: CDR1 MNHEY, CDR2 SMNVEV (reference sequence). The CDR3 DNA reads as TGTGCCAGCTCGACCTTTTACAGGGACCCAAAACTGTTTTTT. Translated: CASSTFYRDPKLFF.

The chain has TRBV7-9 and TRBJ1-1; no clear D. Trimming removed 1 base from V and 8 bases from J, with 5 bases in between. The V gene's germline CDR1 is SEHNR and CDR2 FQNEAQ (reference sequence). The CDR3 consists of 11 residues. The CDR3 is CASSLVVEAFF. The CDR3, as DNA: TGTGCCAGCAGCTTAGTCGTAGAAGCTTTCTTT.